Given below is one TCR beta chain in context. Its matching antigen is unknown. This specimen belongs to a study of T cell repertoires in cytomegalovirus infection. Germline CDR1 LNHDA, CDR2 SQIVND (reference sequence). Trimming cost V 5 bases and J 8 bases, with 10 bases left between them. CDR3 length equals 13 residues. Each CDR3 protein gets one entry after TCRdb re-called the reads with MiXCR. The sample yields tens of thousands of distinct CDR3 sequences, approximately 22% seen once. This specimen was CD8+ T cells from cultured PBMCs, taken from culture after CMV antigen stimulation. The J gene is TRBJ1-6, the V gene TRBV19; unclear D gene. This TCR was recovered from a human donor in good health (CMV status not recorded). Some clones in this sample may be carry-over from other donors' samples. CDR3 protein: CASSPTVDSPLHF. CDR3 bases: TGTGCCAGTAGTCCCACCGTGGATTCACCCCTCCACTTT.